This T cell receptor beta chain was sequenced during a study of cytomegalovirus exposure and HLA in healthy donors. The study, taken as a whole, reports: A link between a missense DCLRE1C variant and TCR beta V- and J-gene trimming emerged from a later analysis. Later on, an analysis found that several of the most significant clusters appeared to be linked to common viral pathogens, which included parvovirus B19. In most subjects, TCR beta sequences reportedly gave accurate predictions of HLA-A and HLA-B alleles. Cytomegalovirus status was reportedly diagnosed by the classifier with high specificity and sensitivity.

This CDR3 is 16 amino acids long. The germline V gene has CDR1 LNHDA and CDR2 SQIVND (reference sequence). Trimming removed 1 base from V and 9 bases from J; junction bases left unmatched: 10. About this clone: Antigen unknown.

The PCR ran on 60 Vbeta and 13 Jbeta primers. Libraries were prepared by immunoSEQ multiplex PCR; TCRdb keeps only in-frame clonotypes and omits some of them. The sample carries 130,000 to 150,000 clones, 70% to 85% recorded once. This receptor was obtained from a woman aged 45-65 years in good health and CMV-seropositive. This chain connects TRBV19 to TRBJ1-5, with 9 bases fitting TRBD1. The sequenced material came from PBMCs. The DNA for the CDR3 is TGTGCCAGTAGTATAGGGGTACCGGACAGGGGTTCGCCCCAGCATTTT. Amino acids: CASSIGVPDRGSPQHF.